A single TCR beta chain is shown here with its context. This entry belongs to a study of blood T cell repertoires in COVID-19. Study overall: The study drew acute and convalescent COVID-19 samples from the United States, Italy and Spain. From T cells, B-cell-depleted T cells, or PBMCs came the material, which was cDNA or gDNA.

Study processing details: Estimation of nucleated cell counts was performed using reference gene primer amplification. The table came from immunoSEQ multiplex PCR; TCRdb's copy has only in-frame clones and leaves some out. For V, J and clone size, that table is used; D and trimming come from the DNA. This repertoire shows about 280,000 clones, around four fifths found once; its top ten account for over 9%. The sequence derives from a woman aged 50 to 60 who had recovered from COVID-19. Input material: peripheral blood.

The CDR3 reads CASTLSDRETQYF. DNA for the CDR3: TGCGCCAGCACCCTCTCGGACAGGGAAACCCAGTACTTC. The chain couples TRBV5-1 to TRBJ2-5; 8 bases line up with TRBD1. CDR3 length: 13 amino acids. Germline trimming cut 6 bases from V and 8 bases from J; bases unmatched to any gene: 9. From germline, CDR1 is SGHRS and CDR2 YFSETQ.